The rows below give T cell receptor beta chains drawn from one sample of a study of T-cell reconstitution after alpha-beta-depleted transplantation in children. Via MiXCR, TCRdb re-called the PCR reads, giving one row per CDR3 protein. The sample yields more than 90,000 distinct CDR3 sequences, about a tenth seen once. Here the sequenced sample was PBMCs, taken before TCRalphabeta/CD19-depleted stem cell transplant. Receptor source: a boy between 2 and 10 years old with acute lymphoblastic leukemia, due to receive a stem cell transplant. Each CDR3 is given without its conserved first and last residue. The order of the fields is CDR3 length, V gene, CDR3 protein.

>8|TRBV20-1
SARRGEQF
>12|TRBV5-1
ASGYITPYNEQF
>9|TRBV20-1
SARPGRVAF
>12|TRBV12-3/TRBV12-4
ASSLAGAKNIQY
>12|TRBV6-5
ASSYEWRGYEQY
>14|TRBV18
ASSPRMGTSGSEQY
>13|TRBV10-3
AISESTQGRDGYT
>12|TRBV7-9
ASSQTSGRHEQY
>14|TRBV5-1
ASSFGGRGRTDTQY
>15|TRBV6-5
ASSYSLLASSTDTQY
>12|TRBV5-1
ASSLAAGTGELF
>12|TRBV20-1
SAYTSGQNNEQF
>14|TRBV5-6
ASSSQREKVTDTQY
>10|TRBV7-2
ASSLEWGTQY
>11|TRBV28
ASSFQGFYEQY
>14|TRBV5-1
ASSLGPRSGTDTQY
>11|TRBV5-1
ASRRDFAETQY
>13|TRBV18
ASSLKHGGQETQY
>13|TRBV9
ASSELGTGVGEQF
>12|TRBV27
ASRGTASSYEQY
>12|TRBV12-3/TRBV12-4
ASSSTGEGETQY
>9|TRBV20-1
SANVREKLF
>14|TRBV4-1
ASSQTGTTHTGELF
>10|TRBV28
ASSSRGTEAF
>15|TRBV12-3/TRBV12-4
ASSPSRGSGMANEQF
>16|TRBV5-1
ASSLAWTSGRAVNEQF
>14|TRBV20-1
SAEARASVNTGELF
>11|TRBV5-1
ASRGQGIYGYT
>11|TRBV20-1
SARREGDQPQH
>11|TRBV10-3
AAQGINQNIQY
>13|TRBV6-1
ASSEVGSTLDTQY
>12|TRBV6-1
ASIRTASTDTQY
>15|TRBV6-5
ASSSIGKGLSNQPQH
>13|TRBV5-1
ASSFRAGRMDEQF
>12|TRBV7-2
ASSLGGTGNGYT
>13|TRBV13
ASSHRGTSGNEQF
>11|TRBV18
ASSQNTQGEAF
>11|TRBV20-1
SARGPGTDTQY
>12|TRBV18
ASSPGGSSYEQY
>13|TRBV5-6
ASSFDGRPYNEQF
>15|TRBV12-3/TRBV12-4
ASNPRKGTGNLNEQF
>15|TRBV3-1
ACSSPRGREWFTEAF
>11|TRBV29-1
SVSGTQYNEQF
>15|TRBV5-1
ASSLDPTGSRRDEQF
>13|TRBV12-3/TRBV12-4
ASSLGGTTNEKLF
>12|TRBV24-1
ATSEDGSSYEQY
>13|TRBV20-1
SAEGTGWENNEQF
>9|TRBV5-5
ASSFGGTQY
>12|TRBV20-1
SAIPSGIKNEQF
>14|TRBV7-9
ASSLTSWVGRWTQY
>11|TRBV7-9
ASSRGANEKLF
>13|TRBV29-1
SVEAIRRTGNTIY
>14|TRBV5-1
ASSLPTSPATDTQY